Listed below are T cell receptor beta chains from one sample, sequenced in a study of cytomegalovirus exposure and HLA in healthy donors. Clones were sequenced by immunoSEQ multiplex PCR, and TCRdb holds only the in-frame ones, with some missing. Of under 200,000 clones listed, approximately 77% are singletons. Sequencing was performed on PBMCs. These receptors originate from a man aged 18 to 35 in good health and CMV-seronegative. Each CDR3 is given with its conserved first and last residue. The D gene is left open where the match is weak. Clone sizes are given selectively: once, few, many, or a class where the clone is expanded.

CDR3nt: TGTGCCAGCAGTGGCAGTCAGGGGGCCGACGAGCAGTACTTC; CDR3aa: CASSGSQGADEQYF; abundance: -; d_gene: TRBD1; v_gene: TRBV25-1; j_gene: TRBJ2-7
CDR3nt: TGTGCCAGCAGGACTAGCGGGAGGGCCAGCGATGAGCAGTTCTTC; CDR3aa: CASRTSGRASDEQFF; abundance: once; d_gene: TRBD2; v_gene: TRBV6-5; j_gene: TRBJ2-1
CDR3nt: TGTGCTAGTGGTTCCACGCAGTCCACTGAAGCTTTCTTT; CDR3aa: CASGSTQSTEAFF; abundance: -; d_gene: -; v_gene: TRBV12-5; j_gene: TRBJ1-1
CDR3nt: TGTGCCATCAGTCCCTTACCAGGGACAGGGGAATATGGCTACACCTTC; CDR3aa: CAISPLPGTGEYGYTF; abundance: -; d_gene: TRBD1; v_gene: TRBV10-3; j_gene: TRBJ1-2
CDR3nt: TGTGCCAGCAGTCGAACAGGCGTCCAAGAGACCCAGTACTTC; CDR3aa: CASSRTGVQETQYF; abundance: -; d_gene: -; v_gene: TRBV7-9; j_gene: TRBJ2-5
CDR3nt: TGTGCCAGCAGTTCAACAGGGGGCGCAATCTATGGCTACACCTTC; CDR3aa: CASSSTGGAIYGYTF; abundance: -; d_gene: TRBD1; v_gene: TRBV7-8; j_gene: TRBJ1-2
CDR3nt: TGTGCCAGTAGTACACGACAGGGAAGGAGCAATCAGCCCCAGCATTTT; CDR3aa: CASSTRQGRSNQPQHF; abundance: few; d_gene: TRBD1; v_gene: TRBV19; j_gene: TRBJ1-5
CDR3nt: TGCGCCAGCAGCGAGGGAGGGGTTGGTCAGCCCCAGCATTTT; CDR3aa: CASSEGGVGQPQHF; abundance: -; d_gene: -; v_gene: TRBV5-1; j_gene: TRBJ1-5
CDR3nt: TGTGCCAGCAGAGACACAGGGGGCGACTACGAGCAGTACTTC; CDR3aa: CASRDTGGDYEQYF; abundance: few; d_gene: TRBD1; v_gene: TRBV6-1; j_gene: TRBJ2-7
CDR3nt: TGTGCCAGCAGTACCGACAGGGTCCTTGGCTACACCTTC; CDR3aa: CASSTDRVLGYTF; abundance: -; d_gene: TRBD1; v_gene: TRBV2; j_gene: TRBJ1-2
CDR3nt: TGTGCCAGTAGTATGGGGACAGGGGCGAAGTGGAATGAGCAGTTCTTC; CDR3aa: CASSMGTGAKWNEQFF; abundance: -; d_gene: TRBD1; v_gene: TRBV19; j_gene: TRBJ2-1
CDR3nt: TGTGCCAGCAGACCTAACAGGGCAATATCCTACAATGAGCAGTTCTTC; CDR3aa: CASRPNRAISYNEQFF; abundance: once; d_gene: -; v_gene: TRBV7-6; j_gene: TRBJ2-1
CDR3nt: TGTGCCAGCAGTGAGGGAGTTATTCAGGGGGTGAGGAACGAGCAGTACTTC; CDR3aa: CASSEGVIQGVRNEQYF; abundance: -; d_gene: TRBD1; v_gene: TRBV6-1; j_gene: TRBJ2-7
CDR3nt: TGTGCCAGTAGTCCCGGGGACAGGGCGGGGAACACTGAAGCTTTCTTT; CDR3aa: CASSPGDRAGNTEAFF; abundance: -; d_gene: TRBD1; v_gene: TRBV19; j_gene: TRBJ1-1
CDR3nt: TGCGCCAGCAGCCAAGATCCGGGTCAGCCCCAGCATTTT; CDR3aa: CASSQDPGQPQHF; abundance: few; d_gene: -; v_gene: TRBV4-1; j_gene: TRBJ1-5
CDR3nt: TGTGCCAGCAGCGTAGTGGGCGGGAGGCGCAATGAGCAGTTCTTC; CDR3aa: CASSVVGGRRNEQFF; abundance: -; d_gene: TRBD2; v_gene: TRBV9; j_gene: TRBJ2-1
CDR3nt: TGTGCCAGCACCAAATCCCAATCCCCTTTCTCAGGGGACCCCTACGAGCAGTACTTC; CDR3aa: CASTKSQSPFSGDPYEQYF; abundance: -; d_gene: -; v_gene: TRBV7-9; j_gene: TRBJ2-7
CDR3nt: TGTGCCAGCAGCTTCCCGCGGGAGGGAGAGCAGTACTTC; CDR3aa: CASSFPREGEQYF; abundance: -; d_gene: TRBD2; v_gene: TRBV7-8; j_gene: TRBJ2-7
CDR3nt: TGTGCCAGCAGCCCTAGACTAGCGGGATTATACGAGCAGTACTTC; CDR3aa: CASSPRLAGLYEQYF; abundance: -; d_gene: TRBD2; v_gene: TRBV5-4; j_gene: TRBJ2-7
CDR3nt: TGTGCCAGTAGTATCGTGTTGGCGCGATCGGAGGGCTACACCTTC; CDR3aa: CASSIVLARSEGYTF; abundance: -; d_gene: -; v_gene: TRBV19; j_gene: TRBJ1-2
CDR3nt: TGCAGTGCTAGATCCCGCAGAGAGCAGTACTTC; CDR3aa: CSARSRREQYF; abundance: few; d_gene: -; v_gene: TRBV20-1; j_gene: TRBJ2-7
CDR3nt: TGTGCCAGCAGCTCGGGACAACCCCTCTCTGGGGCCAACGTCCTGACTTTC; CDR3aa: CASSSGQPLSGANVLTF; abundance: once; d_gene: -; v_gene: TRBV7-2; j_gene: TRBJ2-6
CDR3nt: TGTGCCAGCAGCCCCGGGACTAGCGGGGGTCATGAGCAGTTCTTC; CDR3aa: CASSPGTSGGHEQFF; abundance: -; d_gene: TRBD2; v_gene: TRBV7-6; j_gene: TRBJ2-1
CDR3nt: TGTGCCAGCAGCGTCACTAGCGGGGCCTTGGGGGAGCAGTACTTC; CDR3aa: CASSVTSGALGEQYF; abundance: -; d_gene: TRBD2; v_gene: TRBV7-2; j_gene: TRBJ2-7
CDR3nt: TGTGCCAGCAGTCTCCAACAGGCAGATACGCAGTATTTT; CDR3aa: CASSLQQADTQYF; abundance: -; d_gene: -; v_gene: TRBV25-1; j_gene: TRBJ2-3
CDR3nt: TGTGCCAGCAGCTCACAGGGGGCGCGGAATGAGCAGTTCTTC; CDR3aa: CASSSQGARNEQFF; abundance: -; d_gene: TRBD1; v_gene: TRBV7-9; j_gene: TRBJ2-1
CDR3nt: TGCAGCGTTGAAGGGGGGGACAGGAGGAATAATGAGCAGTTCTTC; CDR3aa: CSVEGGDRRNNEQFF; abundance: -; d_gene: TRBD1; v_gene: TRBV29-1; j_gene: TRBJ2-1
CDR3nt: TGTGCCAGCAGCCCAAGGGACAGCCAAGTCTCTGGGGCCAACGTCCTGACTTTC; CDR3aa: CASSPRDSQVSGANVLTF; abundance: medium-sized; d_gene: TRBD1; v_gene: TRBV9; j_gene: TRBJ2-6
CDR3nt: TGTGCCAGCTCACGACAGGGGGAAAAGGACAATGAGCAGTTCTTC; CDR3aa: CASSRQGEKDNEQFF; abundance: -; d_gene: TRBD1; v_gene: TRBV18; j_gene: TRBJ2-1
CDR3nt: TGTGCCAGCAGTTCCCGAGTTCTGGCTGAGGACACTGAAGCTTTCTTT; CDR3aa: CASSSRVLAEDTEAFF; abundance: once; d_gene: -; v_gene: TRBV6-6; j_gene: TRBJ1-1
CDR3nt: TGTTCCAGCAGCTCCTCCGGGACTAGCGGTTACGAGCAGTACTTC; CDR3aa: CSSSSSGTSGYEQYF; abundance: -; d_gene: TRBD2; v_gene: TRBV7-9; j_gene: TRBJ2-7
CDR3nt: TGTTCCAGCAGCTCCCTAGACTTGCATGAGCAGTTCTTC; CDR3aa: CSSSSLDLHEQFF; abundance: once; d_gene: -; v_gene: TRBV7-9; j_gene: TRBJ2-1
CDR3nt: TGTGCCAGCAGTTACACTAGCGGGGAGAAGCGAGAGACCCAGTACTTC; CDR3aa: CASSYTSGEKRETQYF; abundance: -; d_gene: TRBD2; v_gene: TRBV27; j_gene: TRBJ2-5
CDR3nt: TGTGCCAGCAGCGTCCTGGGGAGGACCTACGAGCAGTACTTC; CDR3aa: CASSVLGRTYEQYF; abundance: -; d_gene: -; v_gene: TRBV5-6; j_gene: TRBJ2-7
CDR3nt: TGTGCCAGCAGCTTAGGACAGGGCCAGTTCTTC; CDR3aa: CASSLGQGQFF; abundance: -; d_gene: TRBD1; v_gene: TRBV7-2; j_gene: TRBJ2-1
CDR3nt: TGTGCCAGCTCACCACCCATGAGCACAGATACGCAGTATTTT; CDR3aa: CASSPPMSTDTQYF; abundance: few; d_gene: -; v_gene: TRBV18; j_gene: TRBJ2-3
CDR3nt: TGTGCCAGCATAGCGGAAAGAGACGGGACCCAGTACTTC; CDR3aa: CASIAERDGTQYF; abundance: -; d_gene: -; v_gene: TRBV7-9; j_gene: TRBJ2-5
CDR3nt: TGCGCCAGCAGCCAAGTGGGACAGGGGGCCGATGGCTACACCTTC; CDR3aa: CASSQVGQGADGYTF; abundance: many; d_gene: TRBD1; v_gene: TRBV4-1; j_gene: TRBJ1-2